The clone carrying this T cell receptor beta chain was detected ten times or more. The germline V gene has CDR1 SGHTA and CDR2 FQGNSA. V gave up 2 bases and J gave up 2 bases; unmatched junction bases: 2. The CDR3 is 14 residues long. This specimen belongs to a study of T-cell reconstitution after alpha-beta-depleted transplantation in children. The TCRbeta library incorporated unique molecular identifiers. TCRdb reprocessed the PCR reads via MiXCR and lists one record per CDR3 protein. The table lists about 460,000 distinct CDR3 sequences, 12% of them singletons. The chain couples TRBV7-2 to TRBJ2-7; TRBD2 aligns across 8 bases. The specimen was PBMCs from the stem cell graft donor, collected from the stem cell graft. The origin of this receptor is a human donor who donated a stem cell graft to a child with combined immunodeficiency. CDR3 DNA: TGTGCCAGCAGCTTACCGGGAGGGACCTACGAGCAGTACTTC. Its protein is CASSLPGGTYEQYF.